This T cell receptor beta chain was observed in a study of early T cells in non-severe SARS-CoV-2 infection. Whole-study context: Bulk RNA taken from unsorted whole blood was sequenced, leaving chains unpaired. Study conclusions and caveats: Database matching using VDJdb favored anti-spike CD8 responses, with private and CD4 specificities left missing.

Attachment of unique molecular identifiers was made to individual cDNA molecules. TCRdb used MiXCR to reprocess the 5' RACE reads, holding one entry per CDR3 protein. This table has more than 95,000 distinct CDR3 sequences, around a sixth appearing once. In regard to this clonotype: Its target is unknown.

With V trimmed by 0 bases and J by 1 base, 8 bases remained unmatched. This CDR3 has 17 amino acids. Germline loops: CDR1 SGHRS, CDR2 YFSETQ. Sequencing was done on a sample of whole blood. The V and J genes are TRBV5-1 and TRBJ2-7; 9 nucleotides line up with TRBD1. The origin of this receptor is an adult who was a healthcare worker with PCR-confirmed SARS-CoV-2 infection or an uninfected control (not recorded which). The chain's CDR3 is CASSLATGGFKSYEQYF. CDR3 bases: TGCGCCAGCAGCTTGGCTACAGGGGGCTTCAAGTCCTACGAGCAGTACTTC.